This T cell receptor (beta chain) was captured by sequencing in a study of Graves' ophthalmopathy and Graves' hyperthyroidism. Study-level points and caveats: Sensitivity of around 86% and specificity of around 80% were achieved when a 13-signature model separated ophthalmopathy from stable hyperthyroidism.

Physicians reached a diagnosis by relying on clinical symptoms, serum thyroxine, TRAb, thyroid ultrasound and orbital computed tomography. Amplification from RNA transcripts yielded the TCR beta CDR3 regions. An opening RT-PCR round employed HTBI primers and preceded a second-round multiplex PCR. MiXCR, applied by TCRdb to the multiplex PCR reads, yields one record per CDR3 protein. The table records 560,000 or so distinct CDR3 sequences, 39% of them present only once. The junction had 7 bases not matched to a gene; V was cut back by 5 bases and J by 4 bases. The CDR3 is 14 amino acids. For this clonotype: Its cognate antigen is unknown. With a much larger clone just one base away, this may be a read error.

The TCR comes from an adult man with Graves' hyperthyroidism. The chain links TRBV12-3 or TRBV12-4 to TRBJ1-1; TRBD1 agrees at 7 bases. Specimen: peripheral blood or thyroid tissue (not recorded which). The CDR3 bases are TGTGCCAGCAGTAATACACAGGGGTGCACTGAAGCTTTCTTT. It yields the protein CASSNTQGCTEAFF.